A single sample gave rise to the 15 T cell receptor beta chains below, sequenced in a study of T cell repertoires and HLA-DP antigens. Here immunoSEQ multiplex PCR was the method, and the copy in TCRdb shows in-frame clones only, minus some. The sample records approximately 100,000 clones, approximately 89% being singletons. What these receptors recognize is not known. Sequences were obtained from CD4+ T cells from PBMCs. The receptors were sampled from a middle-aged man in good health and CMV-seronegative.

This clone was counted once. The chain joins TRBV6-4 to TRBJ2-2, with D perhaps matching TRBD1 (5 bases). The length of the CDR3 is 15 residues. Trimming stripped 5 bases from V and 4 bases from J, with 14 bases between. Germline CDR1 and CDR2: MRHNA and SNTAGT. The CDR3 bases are TGTGCCAGCAGTAAGACAGTTCGCGGCACCGGGGAGCTGTTTTTT. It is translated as CASSKTVRGTGELFF.

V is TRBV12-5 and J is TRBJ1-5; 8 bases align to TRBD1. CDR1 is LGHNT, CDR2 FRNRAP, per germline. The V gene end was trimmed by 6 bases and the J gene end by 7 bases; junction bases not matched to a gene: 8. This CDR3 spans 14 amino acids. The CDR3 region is CASGPGTGGQPQHF. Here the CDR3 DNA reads TGTGCTAGTGGCCCAGGGACAGGCGGACAGCCCCAGCATTTT.

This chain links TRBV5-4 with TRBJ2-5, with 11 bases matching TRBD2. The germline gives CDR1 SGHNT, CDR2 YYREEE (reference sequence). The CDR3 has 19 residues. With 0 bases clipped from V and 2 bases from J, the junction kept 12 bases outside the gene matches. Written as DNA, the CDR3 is TGTGCCAGCAGCTTGGATCTGAATAGCGGGAGGGCGGGACAAGAGACCCAGTACTTC. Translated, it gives CASSLDLNSGRAGQETQYF.

CDR3 sequence (DNA): TGTGCCAGCAAGGCTAGCGGGTACTACGAGCAGTACTTC. This sequence encodes CASKASGYYEQYF. The chain combines TRBV6-1 with TRBJ2-7, with 8 positions matching TRBD2. The CDR3 is 13 amino acids. With 7 bases clipped from V and 3 bases from J, the junction kept 5 bases outside the gene matches. Germline assignment: CDR1 MNHNS and CDR2 SASEGT.

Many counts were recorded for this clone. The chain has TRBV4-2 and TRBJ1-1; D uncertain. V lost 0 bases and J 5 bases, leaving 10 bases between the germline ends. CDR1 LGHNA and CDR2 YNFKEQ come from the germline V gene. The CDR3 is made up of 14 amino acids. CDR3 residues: CASSQDPHGTEAFF. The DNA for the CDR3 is TGTGCCAGCAGCCAAGATCCCCACGGTACTGAAGCTTTCTTT.

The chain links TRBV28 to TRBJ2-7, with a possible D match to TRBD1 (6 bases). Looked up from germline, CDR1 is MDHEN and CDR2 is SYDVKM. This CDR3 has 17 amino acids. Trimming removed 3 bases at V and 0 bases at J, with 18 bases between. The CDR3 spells CASSFSARTADSYEQYF. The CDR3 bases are TGTGCCAGCAGTTTTTCCGCCCGGACAGCGGACTCCTACGAGCAGTACTTC.

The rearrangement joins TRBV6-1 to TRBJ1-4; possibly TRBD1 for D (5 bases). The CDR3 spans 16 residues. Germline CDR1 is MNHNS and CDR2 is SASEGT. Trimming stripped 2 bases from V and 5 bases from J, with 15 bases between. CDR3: CASSEFVGRSNEKLFF. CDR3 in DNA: TGTGCCAGCAGTGAATTTGTGGGGCGTTCGAATGAAAAACTGTTTTTT.

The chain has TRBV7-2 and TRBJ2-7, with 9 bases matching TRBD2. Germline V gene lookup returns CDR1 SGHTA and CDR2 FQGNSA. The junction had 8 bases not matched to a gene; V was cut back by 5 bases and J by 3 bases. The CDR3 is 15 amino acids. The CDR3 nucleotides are TGTGCCAGCAGCCCCTTGGGCGGGGGGGTCTACGAGCAGTACTTC. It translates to CASSPLGGGVYEQYF.

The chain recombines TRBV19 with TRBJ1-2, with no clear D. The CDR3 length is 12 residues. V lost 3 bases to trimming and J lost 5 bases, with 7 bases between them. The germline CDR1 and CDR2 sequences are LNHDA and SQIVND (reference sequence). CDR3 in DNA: TGTGCCAGTAGTATGGCCGAGTATGGCTACACCTTC. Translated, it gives CASSMAEYGYTF.

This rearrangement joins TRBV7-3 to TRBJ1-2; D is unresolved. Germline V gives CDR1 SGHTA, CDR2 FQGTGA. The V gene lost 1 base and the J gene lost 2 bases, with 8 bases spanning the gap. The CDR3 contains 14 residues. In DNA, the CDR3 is TGTGCCAGCAGCTTAAATGCTGGGAACTATGGCTACACCTTC. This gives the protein CASSLNAGNYGYTF.

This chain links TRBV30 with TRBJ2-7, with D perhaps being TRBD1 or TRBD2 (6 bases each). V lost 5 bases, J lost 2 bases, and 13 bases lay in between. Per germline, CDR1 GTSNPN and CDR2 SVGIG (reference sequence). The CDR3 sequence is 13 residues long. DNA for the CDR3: TGTGCCTGGTTACCGGAGGGGGCCTACGAGCAGTACTTC. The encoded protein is CAWLPEGAYEQYF.

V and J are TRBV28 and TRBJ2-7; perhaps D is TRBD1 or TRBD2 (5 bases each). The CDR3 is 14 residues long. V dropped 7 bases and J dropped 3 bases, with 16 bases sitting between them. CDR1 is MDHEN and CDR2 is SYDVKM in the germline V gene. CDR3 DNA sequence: TGTGCCAGCAACCCCCGGGGCAGAAACTACGAGCAGTACTTC. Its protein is CASNPRGRNYEQYF.

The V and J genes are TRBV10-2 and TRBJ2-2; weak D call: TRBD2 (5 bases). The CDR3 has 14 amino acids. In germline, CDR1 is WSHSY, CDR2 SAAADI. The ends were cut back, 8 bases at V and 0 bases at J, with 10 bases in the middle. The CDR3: CASPRTSNTGELFF. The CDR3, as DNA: TGCGCCAGCCCGAGGACTTCGAACACCGGGGAGCTGTTTTTT.

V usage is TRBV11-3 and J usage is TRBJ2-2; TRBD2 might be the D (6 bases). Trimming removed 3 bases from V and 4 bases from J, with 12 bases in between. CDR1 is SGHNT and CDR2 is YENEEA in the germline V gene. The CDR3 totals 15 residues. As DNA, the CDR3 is TGTGCCAGCAGCTTCGACGCCGGGGGCACCGGGGAGCTGTTTTTT. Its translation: CASSFDAGGTGELFF.

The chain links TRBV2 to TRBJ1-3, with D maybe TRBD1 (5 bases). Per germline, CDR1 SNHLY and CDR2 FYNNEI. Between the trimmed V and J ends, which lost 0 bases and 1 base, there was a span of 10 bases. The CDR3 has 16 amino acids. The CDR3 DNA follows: TGTGCCAGCAGTGAAGCGCATCGGGGGTCTGGAAACACCATATATTTT. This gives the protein CASSEAHRGSGNTIYF.